A single T cell receptor beta chain is shown here with its context. The sample belongs to a study of blood T cell repertoires in COVID-19. Study as a whole: Researchers got acute and convalescent COVID-19 samples from the United States, Italy and Spain. The analysed material was cDNA or gDNA that came from T cells, B-cell-depleted T cells, or PBMCs.

Source study methods: Reference gene primer amplification gave nucleated cell count estimates. The method was immunoSEQ multiplex PCR; TCRdb's version includes in-frame clones alone and lacks a portion of them. The V and J calls and the clone size are those of that table, but D and trimming were determined from the DNA. The sample carries tens of thousands of clones, 65% to 90% recorded once. Looked up from germline, CDR1 is SGHRS and CDR2 is YFSETQ. V was clipped by 0 bases and J by 3 bases, with 10 bases between them. The CDR3 loop spans 15 amino acids. The chain couples TRBV5-1 to TRBJ1-3; D possibly corresponds to TRBD1 (5 bases). This clonotype originated in a man aged 40-50 years with acute or convalescent COVID-19. The sample consisted of peripheral blood. The CDR3 nucleotides are TGCGCCAGCAGCTTGGACAGGCTGGGTGGAAACACCATATATTTT. Protein product: CASSLDRLGGNTIYF.